The 20 T cell receptor beta chains listed next were all sequenced from one sample in a study of blood T cell repertoires in COVID-19. Assay: immunoSEQ multiplex PCR; the TCRdb copy retains only in-frame clones and omits some. The repertoire consists of about 120,000 clones, with 90% occurring once and the leading ten covering 1.8%. The source material was peripheral blood. Receptors originate from a human donor with active COVID-19. The donor label of this sample is uncertain.

The chain is built from TRBV12-5 and TRBJ1-2; 7 positions agree with TRBD1. Germline CDR1 reads LGHNT; CDR2 reads FRNRAP. V lost 6 bases to trimming and J lost 4 bases; unmatched junction nucleotides: 8. The CDR3 length is 14 residues. This CDR3 reads CASGTGVSGYGYTF. The CDR3 DNA reads as TGTGCTAGTGGCACAGGGGTCAGCGGCTATGGCTACACCTTC. Full variable domain (rest looked up from reference TRBV12-5 and TRBJ1-2): DARVTQTPRHKVTEMGQEVTMRCQPILGHNTVFWYRQTMMQGLELLAYFRNRAPLDDSGMPKDRFSAEMPDATLATLKIQPSEPRDSAVYFCASGTGVSGYGYTFGSGTRLTVV.

The chain has TRBV10-2 and TRBJ1-2; 9 bases match TRBD1. The CDR3 is 15 residues long. Germline assignment: CDR1 WSHSY and CDR2 SAAADI. V was clipped by 3 bases and J by 1 base; unmatched bases: 3. CDR3 in DNA: TGCGCCAGCAGTGACCCGGGACAGGGTAACTATGGCTACACCTTC. Amino acids: CASSDPGQGNYGYTF.

V gene TRBV27 combines with J gene TRBJ1-2; D call uncertain. The germline V gene encodes CDR1 MNHEY and CDR2 SMNVEV (reference sequence). CDR3 size: 16 residues. The ends were cut back, 4 bases at V and 4 bases at J, with 19 bases in the middle. The CDR3 DNA reads as TGTGCCAGCAGTTCCCGAGGACCTAGCTCCCTCTATGGCTACACCTTC. It codes for CASSSRGPSSLYGYTF.

The V gene is TRBV28, the J gene TRBJ1-6; a possible D gene is TRBD1 (5 bases). V was clipped by 6 bases and J by 0 bases, with 15 bases between them. The CDR3 covers 17 residues. Germline V lookup: CDR1 MDHEN, CDR2 SYDVKM. Here the CDR3 reads CASRKRRQHSYNSPLHF. In DNA form, the CDR3 reads TGTGCCAGCAGGAAGAGAAGACAGCACTCCTATAATTCACCCCTCCACTTT.

CDR3: CASRGQGERYEQYF. DNA of the CDR3: TGTGCCAGCAGAGGACAGGGGGAGCGATACGAGCAGTACTTC. The chain employs TRBV6-6 and TRBJ2-7, with 10 bases aligning to TRBD1. The CDR3 spans 14 residues. The J segment lost 4 bases and the V segment lost 6 bases, leaving 6 bases of the junction unmatched. Germline V gives CDR1 MNHNY, CDR2 SVGAGI (reference sequence).

V usage is TRBV5-1 and J usage is TRBJ2-7, with 11 bases that match TRBD1. Per the germline V gene, CDR1 is SGHRS and CDR2 is YFSETQ. This CDR3 is 14 amino acids long. Trimming removed 3 bases from V and 3 bases from J; junction bases left unmatched: 2. This CDR3 is CASSSGTGGYEQYF. The CDR3 DNA reads as TGCGCCAGCAGCTCGGGGACAGGGGGCTACGAGCAGTACTTC.

As concerns this clone: A junction end diverges from the germline sequence, so it may reflect a read error. The J gene is TRBJ2-4, the V gene TRBV5-6, with TRBD2 matching over 10 bases. CDR3 length: 17 amino acids. The germline CDR1 and CDR2 sequences are SGHDT and YYEEEE. CDR3 DNA sequence: TGTACCAGCAGCCGACCTAGCGGGGGCGCTGGAGGAAACATTCAGTACTTC. This encodes CTSSRPSGGAGGNIQYF. The variable domain in full, completed from reference TRBV5-6 and TRBJ2-4, reads DAGVTQSPTHLIKTRGQQVTLRCSPKSGHDTVSWYQQALGQGPQFIFQYYEEEERQRGNFPDRFSGHQFPNYSSELNVNALLLGDSALYLCTSSRPSGGAGGNIQYFGAGTRLSVL.

This clone showed up just once. V is TRBV9 and J is TRBJ2-1; D not resolved. Per the germline V gene, CDR1 is SGDLS and CDR2 is YYNGEE. The CDR3 loop spans 15 amino acids. Trimming removed 3 bases at V and 8 bases at J, with 18 bases between. The CDR3 sequence is CASSGRLGGNDEQFF. CDR3 nucleotide sequence: TGTGCCAGCAGCGGCCGTCTAGGCGGCAATGATGAGCAGTTCTTC.

This rearrangement joins TRBV6-5 to TRBJ2-7; possible D gene TRBD1, 6 bases. Germline lookup yields CDR1 MNHEY and CDR2 SVGAGI. The CDR3 consists of 14 residues. The V end was cut by 2 bases, the J end by 2 bases, with 10 bases between. CDR3 loop: CASSYGTSAYEQYF. The CDR3, as DNA: TGTGCCAGCAGTTACGGGACATCGGCCTACGAGCAGTACTTC.

The V gene is TRBV2, the J gene TRBJ1-1; 7 bases are a match to TRBD1. From germline, CDR1 is SNHLY and CDR2 FYNNEI. The length of the CDR3 is 15 residues. After removal of 4 bases from V and 0 bases from J, the junction contained 5 bases not matched to a gene. The CDR3 DNA is TGTGCCAGCAGTGCCCGGGACAGAATGAACACTGAAGCTTTCTTT. It codes for CASSARDRMNTEAFF.

This chain joins TRBV9 and TRBJ2-3, with D maybe TRBD1 (5 bases). CDR1 is SGDLS and CDR2 is YYNGEE in the germline V gene. The V gene lost 2 bases and the J gene lost 6 bases, with 28 bases spanning the gap. The CDR3 consists of 19 residues. CDR3 loop: CASSVNPFLDSPVYDTQYF. CDR3 in DNA: TGTGCCAGCAGCGTTAACCCGTTCCTAGACAGTCCAGTCTACGATACGCAGTATTTT. Full variable domain (rest looked up from reference TRBV9 and TRBJ2-3): DSGVTQTPKHLITATGQRVTLRCSPRSGDLSVYWYQQSLDQGLQFLIQYYNGEERAKGNILERFSAQQFPDLHSELNLSSLELGDSALYFCASSVNPFLDSPVYDTQYFGPGTRLTVL.

The V gene is TRBV7-9, the J gene TRBJ2-7; D may be TRBD1 (6 bases). The CDR3 is made up of 12 amino acids. Germline CDR1 and CDR2: SEHNR and FQNEAQ (reference sequence). V dropped 6 bases and J dropped 7 bases, with 13 bases sitting between them. The CDR3 nucleotides read TGTGCCAGCAGTTCACAGGGATGGGAGCAGTACTTC. Residues: CASSSQGWEQYF.

The V gene is TRBV5-4, the J gene TRBJ1-2, with 7 bases identical to TRBD1. CDR3 length: 17 amino acids. V lost 0 bases to trimming and J lost 4 bases; unmatched junction nucleotides: 12. Germline CDR1 is SGHNT and CDR2 is YYREEE (reference sequence). The CDR3 nucleotides are TGTGCCAGCAGCTTGGGAGTACAGGGGCGGCCACCCTATGGCTACACCTTC. It yields the protein CASSLGVQGRPPYGYTF.

This chain links TRBV29-1 with TRBJ1-2, with 9 bases fitting TRBD1. The CDR3 has 19 residues. Trimming removed 3 bases from V and 2 bases from J; junction bases left unmatched: 19. Germline V gives CDR1 SQVTM, CDR2 ANQGSEA. The CDR3 nucleotides are TGCAGCGTTGAGGGGGGGACAGGGCCAATTCCCACGGCAAACTATGGCTACACCTTC. Its translation is CSVEGGTGPIPTANYGYTF. The entire variable domain, with the rest obtained from reference TRBV29-1 and TRBJ1-2, is as follows: SAVISQKPSRDICQRGTSLTIQCQVDSQVTMMFWYRQQPGQSLTLIATANQGSEATYESGFVIDKFPISRPNLTFSTLTVSNMSPEDSSIYLCSVEGGTGPIPTANYGYTFGSGTRLTVV.

This sequence joins TRBV6-6 and TRBJ2-7, with 11 bases fitting TRBD1. The CDR3 runs to 15 residues. J was trimmed by 3 bases and V by 6 bases; bases with no gene match: 7. The germline CDR1 and CDR2 sequences are MNHNY and SVGAGI (reference sequence). CDR3 sequence: CASRATGTGGYEQYF. CDR3 sequence (DNA): TGTGCCAGCAGAGCAACCGGGACAGGGGGCTACGAGCAGTACTTC.

CDR3 DNA sequence: TGTGCCAGCAGCAAAGTTATTACGGGACAATATAATTCACCCCTCCACTTT. As protein: CASSKVITGQYNSPLHF. The chain links TRBV21-1 to TRBJ1-6; TRBD1 reflects the table's D call only, with no check against the DNA. TRBV21-1 constitutes a pseudogene. The CDR3 is 17 amino acids.

This clone turned up a few times. The chain joins TRBV7-9 to TRBJ1-2, with D possibly TRBD1 on 5 matching bases. The CDR3 has 15 residues. Trimming shortened V by 6 bases and J by 7 bases, and 21 bases separated the two germline ends. Germline V lookup: CDR1 SEHNR, CDR2 FQNEAQ (reference sequence). The DNA for the CDR3 is TGTGCCAGCAGTCCTACCGGGGGAGGTGTCCGTGGCTACACCTTC. Its protein is CASSPTGGGVRGYTF.

The chain uses TRBV3-1 (or the pseudogene TRBV3-2) and TRBJ2-5, with D maybe TRBD2 (5 bases). V shed 1 base and J shed 1 base, with 10 bases lying between them. This CDR3 region has 15 residues. Germline V gene lookup returns CDR1 LGHDT and CDR2 YNNKEL (reference sequence). CDR3 sequence reads: CASSQGGAAQETQYF. Here the CDR3 DNA reads TGTGCCAGCAGCCAAGGAGGAGCGGCCCAAGAGACCCAGTACTTC.

The J gene is TRBJ2-1, the V gene TRBV7-2; the match to TRBD1 covers 10 bases. The V segment lost 5 bases and the J segment 4 bases; nucleotides outside the gene matches: 8. This CDR3 region has 16 residues. The germline gives CDR1 SGHTA, CDR2 FQGNSA. The CDR3, as DNA: TGTGCCAGCAGCGCGCCGGGACAGGGGTGGTACAATGAGCAGTTCTTC. This sequence encodes CASSAPGQGWYNEQFF.

The V call is TRBV5-1, the J call TRBJ2-1; 8 positions agree with TRBD1. The CDR3 has 16 residues. V was pared by 2 bases and J by 10 bases, with 14 bases of the junction left unmatched. CDR1 SGHRS and CDR2 YFSETQ come from the germline V gene. CDR3 region: CASSFLSGTGFFEQFF. CDR3 nucleotide sequence: TGCGCCAGCAGCTTTCTTTCCGGGACAGGCTTTTTCGAGCAGTTCTTC.